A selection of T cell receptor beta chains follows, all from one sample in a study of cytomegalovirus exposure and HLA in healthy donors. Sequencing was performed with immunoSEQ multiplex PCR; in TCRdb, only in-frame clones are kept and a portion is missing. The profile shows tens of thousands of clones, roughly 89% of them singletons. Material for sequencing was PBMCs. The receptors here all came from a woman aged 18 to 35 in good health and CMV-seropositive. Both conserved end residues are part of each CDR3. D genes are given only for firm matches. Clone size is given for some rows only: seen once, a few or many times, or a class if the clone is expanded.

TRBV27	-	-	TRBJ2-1	TGTGCCAGCAGTGGAGGGACCGAGCAGTTCTTC	CASSGGTEQFF
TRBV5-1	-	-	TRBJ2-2	TGCGCCAGCAGCTTGGCCTGGGAGTCCACCGGGGAGCTGTTTTTT	CASSLAWESTGELFF
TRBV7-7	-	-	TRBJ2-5	TGTGCTAGCAGCGTCTCAGGGTTCAAGGAGACCCAGTACTTC	CASSVSGFKETQYF
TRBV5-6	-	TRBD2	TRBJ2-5	TGTGCCAGCACCCGCCGTCTAGCGGGAGTAGAGACCCAGTACTTC	CASTRRLAGVETQYF
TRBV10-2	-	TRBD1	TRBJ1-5	TGCGCCAGCAATAACAGGGGGCAGGGACAGCCCCAGCATTTT	CASNNRGQGQPQHF
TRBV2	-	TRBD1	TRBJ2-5	TGTGCCAGCAAACGGGACAGCCAAGAGACCCAGTACTTC	CASKRDSQETQYF
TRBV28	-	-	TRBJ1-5	TGTGCCAGCAGTTTATTCAGGGGTTTGTTACAGCCCCAGCATTTT	CASSLFRGLLQPQHF
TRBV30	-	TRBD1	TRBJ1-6	TGTGCCTGGAGTCCCGCCGACAGGGAGAATTCACCCCTCCACTTT	CAWSPADRENSPLHF
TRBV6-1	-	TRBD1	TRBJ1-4	TGTGCCAGCAGTGGGACAACAGGGGGGAATGAAAAACTGTTTTTT	CASSGTTGGNEKLFF
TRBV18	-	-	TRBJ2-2	TGTGCCAGCTCACTTTTTACAGCTACGAACACCGGGGAGCTGTTTTTT	CASSLFTATNTGELFF
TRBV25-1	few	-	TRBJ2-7	TGTGCCAGCAGTGAAACCGGACAGAAAACCTACGAGCAGTACTTC	CASSETGQKTYEQYF
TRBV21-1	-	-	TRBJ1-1	TGTGCCAGCAGCAAATCGTCGGGACAGGGGAACACTGAAGCTTTCTTT	CASSKSSGQGNTEAFF
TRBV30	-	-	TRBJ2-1	TGTGCCTGGAGTGTAGGAGGAGCATCCTACAATGAGCAGTTCTTC	CAWSVGGASYNEQFF
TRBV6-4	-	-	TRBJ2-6	TGTGCCAGCAGTGACTCACACTCTGGGGCCAACGTCCTGACTTTC	CASSDSHSGANVLTF
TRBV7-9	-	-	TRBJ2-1	TGTGCCAGCAGCTTAGGGACTCGGGGAGTAAATGAGCAGTTCTTC	CASSLGTRGVNEQFF
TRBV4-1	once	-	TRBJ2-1	TGCGCCAGCAGCCAAGAACTGTCCGTGGACAATGAGCAGTTCTTC	CASSQELSVDNEQFF
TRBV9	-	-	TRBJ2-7	TGTGCCAGCAGCGTAGGTCAGGGGATCGAGCAGTACTTC	CASSVGQGIEQYF
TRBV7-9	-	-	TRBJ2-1	TGTGCCAGCAGCTTAGTAGGAGGGGGCGGCAGCTACAATGAGCAGTTCTTC	CASSLVGGGGSYNEQFF
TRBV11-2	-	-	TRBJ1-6	TGTGCCAGCAGCTTTGTAGGGGGACCCCTCCACTTT	CASSFVGGPLHF
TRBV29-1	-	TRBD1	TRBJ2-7	TGCAGCGTCATTACGGGACAGGGGGCCTACGAGCAGTACTTC	CSVITGQGAYEQYF
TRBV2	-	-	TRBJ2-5	TGTGCCAGCAGCCACCCCGGGACCCAGTACTTC	CASSHPGTQYF
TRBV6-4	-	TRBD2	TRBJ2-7	TGTGCCAGCAGTCCTAGCGGGGGCTCCGACGAGCAGTACTTC	CASSPSGGSDEQYF
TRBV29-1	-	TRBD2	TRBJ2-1	TGCAGTTCCCAAAAGAGACTAGCGGGGGATGAGCAGTTCTTC	CSSQKRLAGDEQFF
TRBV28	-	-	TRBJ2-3	TGTGCCAGCAGTGTGGCCGGACCGGGGACAGATACGCAGTATTTT	CASSVAGPGTDTQYF
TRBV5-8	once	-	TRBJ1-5	TGTGCCAGCAGCTTGAAGGGTTTCGACTATAGCAATCAGCCCCAGCATTTT	CASSLKGFDYSNQPQHF